Below are 13 T cell receptor beta chains sequenced from a single sample in a study of cytomegalovirus exposure and HLA in healthy donors. The PCR used 60 Vbeta and 13 Jbeta primers. Here immunoSEQ multiplex PCR was the method, and the copy in TCRdb shows in-frame clones only, minus some. The repertoire includes around 190,000 clones, around 80% of them detected once, and 4.5% to 6% sits in the top ten. The sequencing input was PBMCs. These receptor sequences come from a man between 35 and 55 years old in good health and CMV-seronegative.

The chain uses TRBV6-5 and TRBJ1-3, with 9 bases that match TRBD1. This CDR3 region has 15 residues. CDR1 MNHEY and CDR2 SVGAGI come from the germline V gene. V shed 2 bases, J shed 4 bases, and the junction held 3 bases outside the gene matches. CDR3 DNA sequence: TGTGCCAGCAGTTACGGGGACAGGGAAGGAAACACCATATATTTT. Translating it yields CASSYGDREGNTIYF.

This rearrangement joins TRBV7-3 to TRBJ2-1; 8 bases match TRBD1. V lost 1 base to trimming and J lost 9 bases; unmatched junction nucleotides: 11. The CDR3 loop spans 16 amino acids. Looked up from germline, CDR1 is SGHTA and CDR2 is FQGTGA. CDR3 in amino acids: CASSLKEAGGSGEQFF. The CDR3 DNA reads TGTGCCAGCAGCTTAAAGGAGGCAGGGGGCTCGGGTGAGCAGTTCTTC.

The chain has TRBV4-1 and TRBJ1-6; 8 bases are a match to TRBD1. Germline CDR1 reads MGHRA; CDR2 reads YSYEKL. The CDR3 covers 17 residues. Trimming cost V 4 bases and J 3 bases; bases outside gene matches: 8. The CDR3 DNA sequence: TGCGCCAGCAGCCTAGCCGGACAGGGACGCTATAATTCACCCCTCCACTTT. This gives the protein CASSLAGQGRYNSPLHF.

This chain joins TRBV18 and TRBJ2-1; D unclear. V was trimmed by 8 bases and J by 0 bases, leaving 20 bases between them. CDR1 and CDR2 from the germline V gene are KGHSH and LQKENI. The CDR3 runs to 17 residues. The chain's CDR3 is CASRARTAASSYNEQFF. DNA for the CDR3: TGTGCCAGCCGAGCCCGAACCGCGGCCAGCTCCTACAATGAGCAGTTCTTC.

This rearrangement joins TRBV13 to TRBJ2-1; D might be TRBD1 (6 bases). Germline V gene sequence: CDR1 PRHDT, CDR2 FYEKMQ (reference sequence). The CDR3 sequence is 14 residues long. Trimming left V 0 bases short and J 10 bases short, with 13 bases between. The chain's CDR3 is CASSLGRLGTEQFF. The CDR3 DNA follows: TGTGCCAGCAGCTTAGGCCGCTTGGGGACAGAGCAGTTCTTC.

J is TRBJ1-4 and V is TRBV27; TRBD1 matches at 12 bases. Germline V gene sequence: CDR1 MNHEY, CDR2 SMNVEV (reference sequence). V dropped 9 bases and J dropped 7; count of bases not matched to a gene: 3. There are 13 residues in the CDR3. In nucleotides, the CDR3 is TGTGCCAGTGGGACAGGGGGCGTTGAAAAACTGTTTTTT. Translated, it gives CASGTGGVEKLFF.

The chain employs TRBV5-1 and TRBJ1-1; TRBD1 agrees at 8 bases. Germline assignment: CDR1 SGHRS and CDR2 YFSETQ. This CDR3 spans 14 amino acids. With V trimmed by 0 bases and J by 7 bases, 5 bases remained unmatched. CDR3 amino acids: CASSLGRGLVEAFF. The CDR3 DNA reads as TGCGCCAGCAGCTTGGGCAGGGGGCTTGTTGAAGCTTTCTTT.

The chain is built from TRBV7-8 and TRBJ1-1, with TRBD1 matching over 8 bases. Trimming at V came to 5 bases and at J to 5 bases, leaving 7 bases not matched to a gene. Germline CDR1 and CDR2: SGHVS and FQNEAQ. The CDR3 contains 14 residues. DNA of the CDR3: TGTGCCAGCAGCCAAGGACAGGGCTGGACTGAAGCTTTCTTT. Its protein is CASSQGQGWTEAFF. The full variable domain, with the rest looked up from reference TRBV7-8 and TRBJ1-1, is GAGVSQSPRYKVAKRGQDVALRCDPISGHVSLFWYQQALGQGPEFLTYFQNEAQLDKSGLPSDRFFAERPEGSVSTLKIQRTQQEDSAVYLCASSQGQGWTEAFFGQGTRLTVV.

The V gene is TRBV9, the J gene TRBJ1-1, with D perhaps matching TRBD1 (6 bases). V shed 4 bases and J shed 1 base, with 8 bases lying between them. The CDR3 loop spans 13 amino acids. CDR1 is SGDLS and CDR2 is YYNGEE in the germline V gene. CDR3 sequence: CASSPTGNTEAFF. The CDR3 region has the DNA TGTGCCAGCAGCCCGACAGGGAACACTGAAGCTTTCTTT.

This clone was recorded a few times. The chain carries TRBV7-2 and TRBJ2-7; 11 bases agree with TRBD1. CDR1 is SGHTA, CDR2 FQGNSA, per germline. This CDR3 has 15 amino acids. V shed 4 bases, J shed 3 bases, and the junction held 5 bases outside the gene matches. CDR3 nucleotide sequence: TGTGCCAGCAGCTGGACCGGGACAGGGGGCTACGAGCAGTACTTC. Protein sequence: CASSWTGTGGYEQYF.

This sequence joins TRBV9 and TRBJ2-1; TRBD2 aligns across 15 bases. Germline values: CDR1 SGDLS, CDR2 YYNGEE. J lost 9 bases, V lost 2 bases, and 6 bases had no gene match. CDR3 length: 16 residues. Here the CDR3 DNA reads TGTGCCAGCAGCGTTCGGACTAGCGGGGGGGCCAGTGAGCAGTTCTTC. As protein: CASSVRTSGGASEQFF. Looking up the rest from reference TRBV9 and TRBJ2-1 gives the full variable domain: DSGVTQTPKHLITATGQRVTLRCSPRSGDLSVYWYQQSLDQGLQFLIQYYNGEERAKGNILERFSAQQFPDLHSELNLSSLELGDSALYFCASSVRTSGGASEQFFGPGTRLTVL.

This clone appeared once. The CDR3 region is CASSPGQPNQPQHF. The CDR3 coding sequence is TGTGCCAGCAGTCCGGGACAGCCTAATCAGCCCCAGCATTTT. The chain uses TRBV27 and TRBJ1-5; 7 positions match TRBD1. The germline V gene encodes CDR1 MNHEY and CDR2 SMNVEV (reference sequence). The CDR3 contains 14 residues. V was clipped by 5 bases and J by 4 bases; unmatched bases: 5.

The chain employs TRBV9 and TRBJ1-5, with D uncertain. The CDR3 runs 13 residues. The V gene lost 2 bases and the J gene lost 6 bases, with 9 bases spanning the gap. CDR1 is SGDLS and CDR2 is YYNGEE in the germline V gene. DNA of the CDR3: TGTGCCAGCAGCGTCAGTGCCATTCAGCCCCAGCATTTT. Translating gives CASSVSAIQPQHF.